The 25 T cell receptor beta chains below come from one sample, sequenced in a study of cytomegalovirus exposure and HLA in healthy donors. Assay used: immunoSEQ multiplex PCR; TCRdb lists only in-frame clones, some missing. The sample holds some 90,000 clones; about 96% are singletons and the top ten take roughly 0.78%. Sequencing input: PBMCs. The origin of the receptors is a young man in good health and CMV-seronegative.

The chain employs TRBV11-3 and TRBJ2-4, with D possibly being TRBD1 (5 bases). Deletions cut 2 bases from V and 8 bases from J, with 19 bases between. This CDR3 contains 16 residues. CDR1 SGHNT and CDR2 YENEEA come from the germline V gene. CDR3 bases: TGTGCCAGCAGCTTAAGTCTGGCAGGGAATGGTGACATTCAGTACTTC. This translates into CASSLSLAGNGDIQYF.

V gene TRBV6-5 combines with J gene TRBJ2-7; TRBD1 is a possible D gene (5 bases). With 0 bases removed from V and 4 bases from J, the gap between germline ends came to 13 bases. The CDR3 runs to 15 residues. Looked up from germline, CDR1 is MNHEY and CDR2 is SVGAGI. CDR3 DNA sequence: TGTGCCAGCAGTTACTCGTACTGGACACCGTACGAGCAGTACTTC. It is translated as CASSYSYWTPYEQYF.

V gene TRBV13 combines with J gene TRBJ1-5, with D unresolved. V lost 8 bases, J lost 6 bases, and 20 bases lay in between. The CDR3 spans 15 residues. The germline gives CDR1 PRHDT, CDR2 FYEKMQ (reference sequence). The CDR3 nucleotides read TGTGCCAGCGCTCGAGCAGGAACGGTCGGTCAGCCCCAGCATTTT. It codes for CASARAGTVGQPQHF.

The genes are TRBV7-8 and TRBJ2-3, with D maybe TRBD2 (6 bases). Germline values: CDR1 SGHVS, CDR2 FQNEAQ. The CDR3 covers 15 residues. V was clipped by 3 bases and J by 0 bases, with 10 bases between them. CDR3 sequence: CASSFFGGSTDTQYF. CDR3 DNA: TGTGCCAGCAGCTTTTTTGGGGGGAGCACAGATACGCAGTATTTT. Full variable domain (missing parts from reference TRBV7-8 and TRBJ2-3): GAGVSQSPRYKVAKRGQDVALRCDPISGHVSLFWYQQALGQGPEFLTYFQNEAQLDKSGLPSDRFFAERPEGSVSTLKIQRTQQEDSAVYLCASSFFGGSTDTQYFGPGTRLTVL.

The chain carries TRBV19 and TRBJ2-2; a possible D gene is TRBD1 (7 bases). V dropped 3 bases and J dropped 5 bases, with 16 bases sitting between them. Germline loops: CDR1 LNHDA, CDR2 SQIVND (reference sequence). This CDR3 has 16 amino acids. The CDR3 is CASSIGHRGGTGELFF. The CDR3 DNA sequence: TGTGCCAGTAGTATCGGGCACAGGGGAGGTACCGGGGAGCTGTTTTTT.

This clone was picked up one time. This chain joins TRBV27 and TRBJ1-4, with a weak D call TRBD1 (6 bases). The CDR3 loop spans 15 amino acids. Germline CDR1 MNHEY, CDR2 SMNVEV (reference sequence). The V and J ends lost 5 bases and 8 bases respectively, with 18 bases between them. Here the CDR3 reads CASSLQTGWGEKLFF. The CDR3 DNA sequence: TGTGCCAGCAGTCTTCAAACAGGGTGGGGGGAAAAACTGTTTTTT.

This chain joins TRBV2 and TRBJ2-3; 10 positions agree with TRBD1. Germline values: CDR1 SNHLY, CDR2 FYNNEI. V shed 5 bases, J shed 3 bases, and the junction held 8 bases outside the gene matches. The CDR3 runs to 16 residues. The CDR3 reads CASSQEGTGATDTQYF. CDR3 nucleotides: TGTGCCAGCAGTCAAGAAGGGACAGGGGCTACAGATACGCAGTATTTT.

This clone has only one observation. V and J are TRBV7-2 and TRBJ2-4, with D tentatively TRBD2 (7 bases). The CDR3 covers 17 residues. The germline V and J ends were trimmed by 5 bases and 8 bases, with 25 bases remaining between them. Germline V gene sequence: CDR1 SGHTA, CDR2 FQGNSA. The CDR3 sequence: CASSRSGGGAPGYIQYF. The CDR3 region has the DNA TGTGCCAGCAGCCGCTCTGGCGGGGGCGCCCCTGGATACATTCAGTACTTC.

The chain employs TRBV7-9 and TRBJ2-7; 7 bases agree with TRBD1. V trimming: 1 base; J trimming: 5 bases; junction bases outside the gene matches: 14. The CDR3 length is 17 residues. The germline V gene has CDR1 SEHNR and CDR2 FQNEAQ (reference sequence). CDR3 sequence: CASSLGRGGEISNEQYV. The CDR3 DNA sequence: TGTGCCAGCAGCTTAGGGAGAGGGGGCGAGATTAGTAACGAGCAGTACGTC.

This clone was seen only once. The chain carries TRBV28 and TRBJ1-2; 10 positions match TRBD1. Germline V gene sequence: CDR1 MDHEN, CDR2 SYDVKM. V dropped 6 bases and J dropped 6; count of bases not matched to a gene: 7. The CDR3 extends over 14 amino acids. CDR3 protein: CASSSDRGRHGYTF. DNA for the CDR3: TGTGCCAGCAGCTCCGACAGGGGGCGTCATGGCTACACCTTC.

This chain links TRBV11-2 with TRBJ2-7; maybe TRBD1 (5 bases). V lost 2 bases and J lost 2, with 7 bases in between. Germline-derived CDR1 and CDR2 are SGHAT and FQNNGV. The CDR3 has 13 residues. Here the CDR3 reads CASSLTGTYEQYF. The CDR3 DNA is TGTGCCAGCAGCTTAACAGGAACCTACGAGCAGTACTTC.

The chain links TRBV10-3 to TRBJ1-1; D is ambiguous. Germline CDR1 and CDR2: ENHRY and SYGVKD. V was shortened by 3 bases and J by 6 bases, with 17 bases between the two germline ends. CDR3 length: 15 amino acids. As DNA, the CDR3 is TGTGCCATCAGTGATTGGGCGGGCTCGGTCGCTGAAGCTTTCTTT. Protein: CAISDWAGSVAEAFF.

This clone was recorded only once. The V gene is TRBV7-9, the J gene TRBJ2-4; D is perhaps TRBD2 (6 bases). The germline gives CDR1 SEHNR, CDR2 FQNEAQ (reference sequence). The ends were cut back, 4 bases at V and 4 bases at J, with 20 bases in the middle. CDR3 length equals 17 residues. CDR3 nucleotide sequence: TGTGCCAGCAGCTCCTCCCGACCGGTACGGGGGAAAAACATTCAGTACTTC. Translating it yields CASSSSRPVRGKNIQYF.

The chain's CDR3 is CASSLEMGGVGTAYEQYV. In nucleotides, the CDR3 is TGTGCCAGCAGCTTAGAAATGGGGGGAGTTGGGACAGCCTACGAGCAGTACGTC. The chain carries TRBV11-3 and TRBJ2-7; perhaps TRBD1 as D (7 bases). The CDR3 has 18 residues. Trimming took 0 bases from V and 2 from J, leaving 20 bases between them. Per germline, CDR1 SGHNT and CDR2 YENEEA.

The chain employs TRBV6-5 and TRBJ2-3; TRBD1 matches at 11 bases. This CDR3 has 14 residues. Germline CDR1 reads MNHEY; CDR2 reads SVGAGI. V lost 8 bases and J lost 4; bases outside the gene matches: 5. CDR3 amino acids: CASGDRGSADTQYF. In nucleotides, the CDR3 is TGTGCCAGCGGGGACAGGGGGAGCGCAGATACGCAGTATTTT.

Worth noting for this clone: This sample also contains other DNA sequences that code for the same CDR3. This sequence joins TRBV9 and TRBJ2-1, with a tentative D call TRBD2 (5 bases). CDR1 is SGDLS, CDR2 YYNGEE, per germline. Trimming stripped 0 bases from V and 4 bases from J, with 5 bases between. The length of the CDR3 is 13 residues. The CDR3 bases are TGTGCCAGCAGCGTAGCGGGATACAATGAGCAGTTCTTC. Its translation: CASSVAGYNEQFF. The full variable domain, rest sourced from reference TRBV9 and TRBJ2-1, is DSGVTQTPKHLITATGQRVTLRCSPRSGDLSVYWYQQSLDQGLQFLIQYYNGEERAKGNILERFSAQQFPDLHSELNLSSLELGDSALYFCASSVAGYNEQFFGPGTRLTVL.

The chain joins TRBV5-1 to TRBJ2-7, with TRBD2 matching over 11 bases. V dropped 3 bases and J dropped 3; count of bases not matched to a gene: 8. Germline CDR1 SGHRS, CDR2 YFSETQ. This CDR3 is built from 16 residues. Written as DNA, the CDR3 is TGCGCCAGCAGCTCAACATTAGCGGGAGGGAGCTACGAGCAGTACTTC. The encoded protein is CASSSTLAGGSYEQYF. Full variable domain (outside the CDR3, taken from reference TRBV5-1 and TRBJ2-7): KAGVTQTPRYLIKTRGQQVTLSCSPISGHRSVSWYQQTPGQGLQFLFEYFSETQRNKGNFPGRFSGRQFSNSRSEMNVSTLELGDSALYLCASSSTLAGGSYEQYFGPGTRLTVT.

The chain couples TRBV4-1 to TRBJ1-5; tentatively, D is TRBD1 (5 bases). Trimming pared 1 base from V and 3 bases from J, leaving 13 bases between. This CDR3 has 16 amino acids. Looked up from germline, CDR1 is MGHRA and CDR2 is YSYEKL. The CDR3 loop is CASSQGTQNFNQPQHF. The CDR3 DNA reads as TGCGCCAGCAGCCAAGGGACACAAAACTTCAATCAGCCCCAGCATTTT.

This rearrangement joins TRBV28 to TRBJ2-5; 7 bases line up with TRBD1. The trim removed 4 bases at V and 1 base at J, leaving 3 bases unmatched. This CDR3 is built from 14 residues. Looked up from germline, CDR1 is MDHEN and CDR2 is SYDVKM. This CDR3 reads CASSSGTVQETQYF. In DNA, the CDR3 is TGTGCCAGCAGTTCCGGGACAGTCCAAGAGACCCAGTACTTC.

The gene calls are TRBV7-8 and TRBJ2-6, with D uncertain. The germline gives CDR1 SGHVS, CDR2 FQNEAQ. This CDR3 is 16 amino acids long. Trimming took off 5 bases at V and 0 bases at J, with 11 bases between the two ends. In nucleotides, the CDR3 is TGTGCCAGCAGCCCCCGTTTCGGCTCTGGGGCCAACGTCCTGACTTTC. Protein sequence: CASSPRFGSGANVLTF.

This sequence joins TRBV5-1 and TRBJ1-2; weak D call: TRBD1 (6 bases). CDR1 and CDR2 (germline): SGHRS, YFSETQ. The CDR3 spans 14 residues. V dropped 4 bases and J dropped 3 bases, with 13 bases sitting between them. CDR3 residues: CASSGARGDYGYTF. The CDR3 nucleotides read TGCGCCAGCAGCGGTGCCAGGGGCGACTATGGCTACACCTTC.

This chain's CDR3 is CASSSPQGPVAKNIQYF. The CDR3 nucleotides are TGTGCCAGCAGTTCCCCCCAGGGGCCCGTAGCCAAAAACATTCAGTACTTC. This chain links TRBV28 with TRBJ2-4; D may be TRBD1 (6 bases). The germline V gene has CDR1 MDHEN and CDR2 SYDVKM. The CDR3 is 17 residues long. V dropped 4 bases and J dropped 0 bases, with 16 bases sitting between them. The whole variable domain, filled in from reference TRBV28 and TRBJ2-4, reads DVKVTQSSRYLVKRTGEKVFLECVQDMDHENMFWYRQDPGLGLRLIYFSYDVKMKEKGDIPEGYSVSREKKERFSLILESASTNQTSMYLCASSSPQGPVAKNIQYFGAGTRLSVL.

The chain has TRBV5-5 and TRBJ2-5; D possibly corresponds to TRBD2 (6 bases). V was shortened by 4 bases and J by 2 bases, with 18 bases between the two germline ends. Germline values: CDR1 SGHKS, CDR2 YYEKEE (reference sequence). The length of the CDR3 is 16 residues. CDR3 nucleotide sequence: TGTGCCAGCAGCCTAGGGGCGGGAACTGGTCAAGAGACCCAGTACTTC. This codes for CASSLGAGTGQETQYF.

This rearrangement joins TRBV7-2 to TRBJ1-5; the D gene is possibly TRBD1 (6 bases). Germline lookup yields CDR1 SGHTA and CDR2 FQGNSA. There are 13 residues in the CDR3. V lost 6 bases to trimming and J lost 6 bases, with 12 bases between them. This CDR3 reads CASSLTGTQPQHF. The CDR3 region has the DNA TGTGCCAGCAGTTTAACAGGGACTCAGCCCCAGCATTTT. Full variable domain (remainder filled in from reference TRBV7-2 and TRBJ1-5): GAGVSQSPSNKVTEKGKDVELRCDPISGHTALYWYRQSLGQGLEFLIYFQGNSAPDKSGLPSDRFSAERTGGSVSTLTIQRTQQEDSAVYLCASSLTGTQPQHFGDGTRLSIL.

CDR3 bases: TGTGCCAGCAGCTCCTCCGGGACAGTCTATGGCTACACCTTC. Translating gives CASSSSGTVYGYTF. The chain is built from TRBV5-4 and TRBJ1-2, with 7 positions matching TRBD1. The CDR3 extends over 14 amino acids. Germline trimming cut 3 bases from V and 4 bases from J; bases unmatched to any gene: 6. Germline V gene data show CDR1 as SGHNT and CDR2 as YYREEE (reference sequence).